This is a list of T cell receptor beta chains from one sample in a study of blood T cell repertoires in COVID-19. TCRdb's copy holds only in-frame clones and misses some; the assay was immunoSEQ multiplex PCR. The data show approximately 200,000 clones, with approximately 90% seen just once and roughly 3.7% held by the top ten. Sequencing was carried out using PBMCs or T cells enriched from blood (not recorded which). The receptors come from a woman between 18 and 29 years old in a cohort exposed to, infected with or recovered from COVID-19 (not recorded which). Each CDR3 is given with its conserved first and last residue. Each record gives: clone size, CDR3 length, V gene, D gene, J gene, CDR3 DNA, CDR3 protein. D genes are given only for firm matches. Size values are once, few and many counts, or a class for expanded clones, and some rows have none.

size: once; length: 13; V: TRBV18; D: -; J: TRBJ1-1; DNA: TGTGCCAGCTCAGGGACTGGTGGCGCTGAAGCTTTCTTT; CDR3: CASSGTGGAEAFF
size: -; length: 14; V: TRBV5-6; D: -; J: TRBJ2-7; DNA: TGTGCCAGCAGCGCCGGGACAATAACCTACGAGCAGTACTTC; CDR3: CASSAGTITYEQYF
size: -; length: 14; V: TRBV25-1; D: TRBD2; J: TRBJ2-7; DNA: TGTGCCAGCAGTCTGACTAGCGGGACCGAGGGGCAGTACTTC; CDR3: CASSLTSGTEGQYF
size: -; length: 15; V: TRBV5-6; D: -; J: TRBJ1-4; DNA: TGTGCCAGCAGCTCCCTACAGGTGTTGAATGAAAAACTGTTTTTT; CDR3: CASSSLQVLNEKLFF
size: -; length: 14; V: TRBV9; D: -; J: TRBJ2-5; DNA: TGTGCCAGCAGCACCCGACTGAGCCAAGAGACCCAGTACTTC; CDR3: CASSTRLSQETQYF
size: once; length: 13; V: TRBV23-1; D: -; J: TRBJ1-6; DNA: TGCGCCAGCAGTGACAGAGACAATTCACCCCTCCACTTT; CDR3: CASSDRDNSPLHF
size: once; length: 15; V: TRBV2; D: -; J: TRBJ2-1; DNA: TGTGCCAGCAGTGGACGAGGAGGGTTGAGGAATGAGCAGTTCTTC; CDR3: CASSGRGGLRNEQFF
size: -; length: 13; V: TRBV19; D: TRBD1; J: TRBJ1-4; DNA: TGTGCCAGTAGTACCCGGACAGGTGAAAAACTGTTTTTT; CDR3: CASSTRTGEKLFF
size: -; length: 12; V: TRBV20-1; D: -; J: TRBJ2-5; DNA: TGCAGTGCTAATGACAGTCAAGAGACCCAGTACTTC; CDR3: CSANDSQETQYF
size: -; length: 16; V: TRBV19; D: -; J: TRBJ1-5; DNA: TGTGCCAGTAAGCCCCCTCTAGACGGATTAAATCAGCCCCAGCATTTT; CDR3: CASKPPLDGLNQPQHF
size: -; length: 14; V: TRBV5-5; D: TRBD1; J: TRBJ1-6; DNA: TGTGCCAGCAGCTACGGGACAGGGGATTCACCCCTCCACTTT; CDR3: CASSYGTGDSPLHF
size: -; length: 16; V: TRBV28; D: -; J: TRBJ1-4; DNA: TGTGCCAGCAGTTTAGAGGCAGCTGCAACTAATGAAAAACTGTTTTTT; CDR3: CASSLEAAATNEKLFF
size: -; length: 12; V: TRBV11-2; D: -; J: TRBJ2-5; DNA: TGTGCCAGCAGCTTAGATAAAGAGACCCAGTACTTC; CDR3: CASSLDKETQYF
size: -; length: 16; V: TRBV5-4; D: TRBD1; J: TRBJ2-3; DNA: TGTGCCAGCAGCTTGAAACAGGGGGGACCGGCAGATACGCAGTATTTT; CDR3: CASSLKQGGPADTQYF
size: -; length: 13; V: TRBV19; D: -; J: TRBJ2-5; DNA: TGTGCCAGTAGCGGGGGTCAGAAAGAGACCCAGTACTTC; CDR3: CASSGGQKETQYF
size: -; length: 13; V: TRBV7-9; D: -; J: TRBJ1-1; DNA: TGTGCCAGCAGCTTGTCAGAGAACACTGAAGCTTTCTTT; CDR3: CASSLSENTEAFF
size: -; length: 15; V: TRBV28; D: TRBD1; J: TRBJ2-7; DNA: TGTGCCAGCAGAATTCCCGGGACAGGTTTCTACGAGCAGTACTTC; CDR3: CASRIPGTGFYEQYF
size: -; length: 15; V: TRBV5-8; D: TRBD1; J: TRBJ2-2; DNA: TGTGCCAGCAGTCCCCCGGGACAGGGCCCCGGGGAGCTGTTTTTT; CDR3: CASSPPGQGPGELFF
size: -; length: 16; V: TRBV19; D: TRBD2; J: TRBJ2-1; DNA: TGTGCCAGTACCCCAGGGAAGCGGGGGCTTTACAATGAGCAGTTCTTC; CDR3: CASTPGKRGLYNEQFF
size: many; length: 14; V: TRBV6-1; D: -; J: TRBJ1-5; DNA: TGTGCCAGCAGTGAGCAGGGACTCAATCAGCCCCAGCATTTT; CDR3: CASSEQGLNQPQHF
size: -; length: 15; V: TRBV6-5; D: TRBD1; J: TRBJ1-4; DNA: TGTGCCAGCAGTTTCACAGGGGGAACTAATGAAAAACTGTTTTTT; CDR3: CASSFTGGTNEKLFF
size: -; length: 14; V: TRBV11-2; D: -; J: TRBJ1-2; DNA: TGTGCCAGCAGCTTATCGGACAGAAACTATGGCTACACCTTC; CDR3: CASSLSDRNYGYTF
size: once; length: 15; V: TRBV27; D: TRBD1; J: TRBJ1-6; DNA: TGTGCCAGCAGTCCCGGGACAGCCTTCAGGTCACCCCTCCACTTT; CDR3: CASSPGTAFRSPLHF
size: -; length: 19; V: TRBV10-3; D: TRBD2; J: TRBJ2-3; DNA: TGTGCCATCAGAGCGGGACTAGCGGGGGACCGCAGGGGCACAGATACGCAGTATTTT; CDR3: CAIRAGLAGDRRGTDTQYF
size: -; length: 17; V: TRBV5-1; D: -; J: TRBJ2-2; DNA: TGCGCCAGCAGCTTAAACGCCGACAGGATGAACACCGGGGAGCTGTTTTTT; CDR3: CASSLNADRMNTGELFF
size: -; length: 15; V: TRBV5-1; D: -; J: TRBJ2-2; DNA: TGCGCCAGCCGCTTAACGGGACAGAACACCGGGGAGCTGTTTTTT; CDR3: CASRLTGQNTGELFF
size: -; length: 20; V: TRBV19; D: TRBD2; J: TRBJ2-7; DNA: TGTGCCAGTAGTAGCGCAGGACTAGCGGGAGGGCCTGGGTCCTTGGACGAGCAGTACTTC; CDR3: CASSSAGLAGGPGSLDEQYF
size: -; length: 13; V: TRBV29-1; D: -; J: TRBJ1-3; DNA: TGCAGCGTTGAAACAGGCTCTGGAAACACCATATATTTT; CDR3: CSVETGSGNTIYF
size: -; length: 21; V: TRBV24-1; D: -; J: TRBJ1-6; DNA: TGTGCCACCAGTGGGCCCCCTCCCATCTTGCCCCAGGAGGTAGGCCATTCACCCCTCCACTTT; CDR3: CATSGPPPILPQEVGHSPLHF
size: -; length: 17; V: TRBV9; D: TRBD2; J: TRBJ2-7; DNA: TGTGCCAGCAGCGTAGATGTAGCGGGGAAAGCCTCCTACGAGCAGTACTTC; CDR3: CASSVDVAGKASYEQYF
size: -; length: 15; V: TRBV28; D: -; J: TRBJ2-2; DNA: TGTGCCAGCAGGCCACAGTTCCTCAACACCGGGGAGCTGTTTTTT; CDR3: CASRPQFLNTGELFF
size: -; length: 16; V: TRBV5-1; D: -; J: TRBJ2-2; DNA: TGCGCCACCACGAGGCTTCTGGCAGGGGACACCGGGGAGCTGTTTTTT; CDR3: CATTRLLAGDTGELFF
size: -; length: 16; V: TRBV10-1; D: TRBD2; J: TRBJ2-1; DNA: TGCGCCAGCAGTGGAGGCGGGAGGTCGGGGGTCAATGAGCAGTTCTTC; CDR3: CASSGGGRSGVNEQFF
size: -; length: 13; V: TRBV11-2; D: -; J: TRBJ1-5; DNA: TGTGCCAGCAGCTTAGATCGGAATCAGCCCCAGCATTTT; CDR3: CASSLDRNQPQHF
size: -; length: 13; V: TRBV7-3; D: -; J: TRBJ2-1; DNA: TGTGCCAGCAGCTTTCGGGCTAGCGATGAGCAGTTCTTC; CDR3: CASSFRASDEQFF
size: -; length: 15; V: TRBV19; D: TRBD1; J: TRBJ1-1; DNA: TGTGCCAGTACCTGGTCCGGGACAGGGAACACTGAAGCTTTCTTT; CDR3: CASTWSGTGNTEAFF
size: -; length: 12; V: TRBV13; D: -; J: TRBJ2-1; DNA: TGTGCCAGCAGCTCCCCCGGGGATGAGCAGTTCTTC; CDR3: CASSSPGDEQFF
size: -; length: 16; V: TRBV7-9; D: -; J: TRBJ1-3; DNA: TGTGCCAGCAGCCGGGGGGAGTGGCTCTCTGGAAACACCATATATTTT; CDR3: CASSRGEWLSGNTIYF
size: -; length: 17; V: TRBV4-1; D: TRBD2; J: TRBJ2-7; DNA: TGCGCCAGCAGCCTAAGCCCGGGACTAGCGGGGGCGGGGGAGCAGTACTTC; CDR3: CASSLSPGLAGAGEQYF
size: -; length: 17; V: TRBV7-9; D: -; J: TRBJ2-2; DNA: TGTGCCAGCAGCTTAGGGACAAATGATCCCTTCACCGGGGAGCTGTTTTTT; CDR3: CASSLGTNDPFTGELFF
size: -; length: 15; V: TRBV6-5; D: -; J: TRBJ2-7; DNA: TGTGCCAGCAACTCAGGAGGTGGCAGCCGCTACGAGCAGTACTTC; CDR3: CASNSGGGSRYEQYF
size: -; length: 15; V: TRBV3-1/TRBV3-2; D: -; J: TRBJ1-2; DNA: TGTGCCAGCAGCCAAGGCGGGGGGCGATTAGGTGGCTACACCTTC; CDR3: CASSQGGGRLGGYTF